One and the same sample provided the 20 T cell receptor beta chains below, sequenced in a study of memory CD4+ T cells and cytomegalovirus serostatus. Single viable CD3+CD4+CD8-CD45RO+ cells were sorted as the memory CD4+ T cells. The repertoire was sequenced with immunoSEQ multiplex PCR; TCRdb's copy has only in-frame clones and lacks some. The table shows about 47,000 clones, with approximately 81% occurring only once. Sample: memory CD4+ T cells from blood. Source of these receptors: an adult in good health and CMV-seropositive.

The chain recombines TRBV19 with TRBJ2-3; TRBD2 aligns across 8 bases. V dropped 5 bases and J dropped 5; count of bases not matched to a gene: 9. Germline loops: CDR1 LNHDA, CDR2 SQIVND (reference sequence). The CDR3 runs 15 residues. CDR3 residues: CASSVQRGFGDTQYF. The CDR3 DNA reads as TGTGCCAGTAGTGTCCAGCGGGGGTTTGGAGATACGCAGTATTTT.

J is TRBJ2-7 and V is TRBV7-6, with a tentative D call TRBD1 (7 bases). Germline lookup yields CDR1 SGHVS and CDR2 FNYEAQ. CDR3 length equals 14 residues. Trimming removed 1 base from V and 5 bases from J, with 12 bases in between. The CDR3 loop reads CASSLVGGGNEQYF. In DNA form, the CDR3 reads TGTGCCAGCAGCTTAGTTGGAGGGGGCAACGAGCAGTACTTC.

This sequence joins TRBV18 and TRBJ1-2, with TRBD1 matching over 8 bases. The V segment lost 2 bases and the J segment 7 bases; nucleotides outside the gene matches: 15. The CDR3 has 17 amino acids. Germline values: CDR1 KGHSH, CDR2 LQKENI. CDR3 coding DNA: TGTGCCAGCTCACCATCACCCCGACAGGGGTCGGGAGGTGGCTACACCTTC. Its protein is CASSPSPRQGSGGGYTF. The full variable domain, its missing parts supplied by reference TRBV18 and TRBJ1-2, is NAGVMQNPRHLVRRRGQEARLRCSPMKGHSHVYWYRQLPEEGLKFMVYLQKENIIDESGMPKERFSAEFPKEGPSILRIQQVVRGDSAAYFCASSPSPRQGSGGGYTFGSGTRLTVV.

A single count supports this clone. V is TRBV5-1 and J is TRBJ2-5; no clear D. The CDR3 has 14 residues. V lost 3 bases and J lost 5, with 14 bases in between. Germline lookup yields CDR1 SGHRS and CDR2 YFSETQ. In DNA form, the CDR3 reads TGCGCCAGCAGCTCCCCCCCTGGAACCGAGACCCAGTACTTC. This codes for CASSSPPGTETQYF.

As DNA, the CDR3 is TGTGCCAGCAGCTTAGTAGGCAGCTCCTATAATTCACCCCTCCACTTT. Its protein is CASSLVGSSYNSPLHF. This rearrangement joins TRBV7-8 to TRBJ1-6; D uncertain. Germline V CDR1 and CDR2: SGHVS, FQNEAQ. The CDR3 contains 16 residues. V gave up 1 base and J gave up 0 bases, with 7 bases separating them.

This chain uses TRBV13 with TRBJ2-6; the match to TRBD1 covers 10 bases. The CDR3 extends over 17 amino acids. With 3 bases clipped from V and 1 base from J, the junction kept 3 bases outside the gene matches. CDR1 and CDR2 from the germline V gene are PRHDT and FYEKMQ (reference sequence). The CDR3 protein is CASSFRDRGSGANVLTF. The CDR3 DNA follows: TGTGCCAGCAGCTTCAGGGACAGGGGTTCTGGGGCCAACGTCCTGACTTTC.

In its sample, this clone was seen a few times. The V and J genes are TRBV6-1 and TRBJ1-6, with D unresolved. CDR1 and CDR2 from the germline V gene are MNHNS and SASEGT. Trimming removed 6 bases from V and 6 bases from J, with 12 bases in between. This CDR3 has 14 amino acids. CDR3 protein: CASRRVVRNSPLHF. The CDR3 DNA reads as TGTGCCAGCAGGAGGGTGGTTCGTAATTCACCCCTCCACTTT.

The chain links TRBV7-2 to TRBJ1-1; 7 bases match TRBD1. Looked up from germline, CDR1 is SGHTA and CDR2 is FQGNSA. With 5 bases clipped from V and 8 bases from J, the junction kept 14 bases outside the gene matches. This CDR3 region has 15 residues. The CDR3 protein is CASSPQGGRGEEAFF. For the CDR3, the DNA is TGTGCCAGCAGCCCTCAAGGGGGCAGGGGGGAGGAAGCTTTCTTT.

This chain joins TRBV7-2 and TRBJ1-1, with D possibly TRBD1 on 6 matching bases. This CDR3 contains 15 residues. V lost 3 bases to trimming and J lost 1 base, with 12 bases between them. Germline V CDR1 and CDR2: SGHTA, FQGNSA. The CDR3 here is CASSLAAGENTEAFF. DNA for the CDR3: TGTGCCAGCAGCTTGGCGGCAGGGGAGAACACTGAAGCTTTCTTT.

In this sample, this clone turned up a few times. This chain joins TRBV10-1 and TRBJ1-2, with D unresolved. Per the germline V gene, CDR1 is WNHNN and CDR2 is SYGVQD (reference sequence). Trimming cost V 7 bases and J 8 bases, with 8 bases left between them. CDR3 length: 10 residues. DNA for the CDR3: TGCGCCAGCAATGGGCCCGGCTACACCTTC. Translation: CASNGPGYTF.

The chain carries TRBV4-1 and TRBJ2-7, with TRBD2 as a possible D gene (5 bases). V lost 3 bases and J lost 2, with 11 bases in between. Germline CDR1 reads MGHRA; CDR2 reads YSYEKL. The CDR3 has 14 amino acids. The CDR3 loop is CASSHLGEAYEQYF. The CDR3 DNA follows: TGCGCCAGCAGCCATTTGGGAGAAGCCTACGAGCAGTACTTC.

A few counts support this clone. The V and J genes are TRBV20-1 and TRBJ1-5, with D tentatively TRBD1 (5 bases). Germline CDR1 and CDR2: DFQATT and SNEGSKA (reference sequence). CDR3 length equals 11 residues. In nucleotides, the CDR3 is TGCAGGGGGACTGCAAGTCAGCCCCAGCATTTT. Translating gives CRGTASQPQHF.

J is TRBJ1-1 and V is TRBV5-6, with D hard to call. V was cut by 2 bases and J by 3 bases, with 14 bases left in between. Germline CDR1 is SGHDT and CDR2 is YYEEEE. The CDR3 has 15 residues. CDR3: CASSLDHAGDTEAFF. As DNA, the CDR3 is TGTGCCAGCAGCTTAGACCACGCGGGTGACACTGAAGCTTTCTTT.

The V and J genes are TRBV11-3 and TRBJ1-1; the D gene is possibly TRBD1 (5 bases). Germline V gene sequence: CDR1 SGHNT, CDR2 YENEEA. The CDR3 has 15 amino acids. Deletions cut 4 bases from V and 1 base from J, with 13 bases between. The DNA of the CDR3 is TGTGCCAGCAGCTCCGCAGGGTCGCAGAACACTGAAGCTTTCTTT. Protein: CASSSAGSQNTEAFF.

The J gene is TRBJ1-3, the V gene TRBV11-3; D is perhaps TRBD1 (5 bases). Germline V CDR1 and CDR2: SGHNT, YENEEA. This CDR3 spans 15 amino acids. V lost 5 bases and J 0 bases, leaving 11 bases between the germline ends. The CDR3 spells CASSRDSYSGNTIYF. As DNA, the CDR3 is TGTGCCAGCAGCCGTGACAGCTACTCTGGAAACACCATATATTTT.

The rearrangement links TRBV18 to TRBJ2-3; tentatively, D is TRBD2 (7 bases). The CDR3 is 16 residues long. V lost 0 bases and J lost 1, with 11 bases in between. Germline V gene sequence: CDR1 KGHSH, CDR2 LQKENI. The CDR3 spells CASSPPGGVGTDTQYF. The CDR3 DNA sequence: TGTGCCAGCTCACCACCAGGGGGGGTCGGCACAGATACGCAGTATTTT.

This chain links TRBV6-4 with TRBJ1-1, with a tentative D call TRBD1 (5 bases). This CDR3 region has 14 residues. Germline V gene sequence: CDR1 MRHNA, CDR2 SNTAGT. Trimming took 6 bases from V and 1 from J, leaving 12 bases between them. CDR3 residues: CASSPGTENTEAFF. CDR3 coding DNA: TGTGCCAGCAGCCCCGGGACGGAGAACACTGAAGCTTTCTTT.

V and J are TRBV2 and TRBJ1-4, with TRBD1 matching 8 bases. The CDR3 length is 14 residues. Trimming at V came to 8 bases and at J to 7 bases, leaving 9 bases not matched to a gene. Germline values: CDR1 SNHLY, CDR2 FYNNEI. The CDR3: CASDYGTGGEKLFF. The CDR3 DNA reads TGTGCCAGCGATTACGGGACAGGAGGTGAAAAACTGTTTTTT. Based on the CDR3 plus reference TRBV2 and TRBJ1-4, the full variable domain is EPEVTQTPSHQVTQMGQEVILRCVPISNHLYFYWYRQILGQKVEFLVSFYNNEISEKSEIFDDQFSVERPDGSNFTLKIRSTKLEDSAMYFCASDYGTGGEKLFFGSGTQLSVL.

This chain links TRBV5-1 with TRBJ2-3, with TRBD2 identical over 8 bases. Trimming at V came to 3 bases and at J to 1 base, leaving 4 bases not matched to a gene. CDR1 and CDR2 from the germline V gene are SGHRS and YFSETQ. This CDR3 has 15 amino acids. The CDR3 sequence: CASSSDSGGTDTQYF. CDR3 coding DNA: TGCGCCAGCAGCTCCGATAGCGGGGGCACAGATACGCAGTATTTT.

The chain uses TRBV6-5 and TRBJ2-5; 7 bases align to TRBD1. CDR1 is MNHEY, CDR2 SVGAGI, per germline. With V trimmed by 6 bases and J by 4 bases, 5 bases remained unmatched. The CDR3 contains 13 residues. The CDR3: CASRKTGLETQYF. Written as DNA, the CDR3 is TGTGCCAGCAGAAAGACAGGGCTAGAGACCCAGTACTTC.